This T cell receptor (beta chain) was captured by sequencing in a study of cytomegalovirus exposure and HLA in healthy donors. The CDR3 is 15 amino acids. Trimming left V 0 bases short and J 5 bases short, with 15 bases between. Germline CDR1 is SGHKS and CDR2 is YYEKEE (reference sequence). 13 Jbeta primers and 60 Vbeta primers were used for the PCR. Generated by immunoSEQ multiplex PCR, the TCRdb table keeps only in-frame clones and is missing some. The top ten hold 5.8% of the sample, which has 99,000 or so clones, around 79% seen once. The receptor comes from a man aged 55 to 70 in good health and CMV-seropositive. Sample: PBMCs. V gene TRBV5-5 combines with J gene TRBJ2-7, with a tentative D call TRBD1 (5 bases). CDR3 in amino acids: CASSLEGHPTDEQYF. The DNA for the CDR3 is TGTGCCAGCAGCTTGGAGGGGCACCCCACCGACGAGCAGTACTTC.